This T cell receptor (beta chain) was recovered during a study of T cells after yellow fever vaccination. The study's findings and limits: Compared with primary, the secondary response was weaker and peaked at day 5, not 15.

Template switching by 5'RACE produced TCR cDNA, adding a universal primer site and UMIs. TCRdb re-derived calls from the 5' RACE reads in MiXCR, one entry per CDR3 protein. The repertoire holds 450,000 to 550,000 distinct CDR3 sequences, around a fifth seen once, with roughly a sixth in the top ten. This clonotype was seen only a few times. Its target is unknown. The germline V and J ends were trimmed by 5 bases and 2 bases, with 10 bases remaining between them. The germline CDR1 and CDR2 sequences are GTSNPN and SVGIG (reference sequence). The CDR3 consists of 12 residues. The TCR sequence derives from a man younger than 35 who received the YFV17D yellow fever vaccine. The source material was PBMCs, sampled roughly 23 days after the first yellow fever vaccination. The chain combines TRBV30 with TRBJ2-7; D is undetermined. The CDR3 loop is CAWLSPTYEQYF. In DNA form, the CDR3 reads TGTGCCTGGCTCTCCCCGACCTACGAGCAGTACTTC.